The entry below describes one TCR beta chain. Its matching antigen is unknown. Stated time point: cycle 4 day 1 (C4D1), after 6 weeks of nivolumab. Each patient relapsed following autologous stem cell transplantation, and prior brentuximab vedotin exposure differed. The investigators isolated CD8+ T cells from thawed PBMCs using magnetic negative selection. This sample was taken from a study of PD-1 blockade in classical Hodgkin lymphoma. Overall study findings and caveats: CD8+ TCR diversity did not rise significantly by C4D1, unlike CD4+. The baseline diversity of complete responders showed similarity to that of newly diagnosed patients. Newly diagnosed patients reportedly trailed healthy donors in baseline TCR diversity.

The CDR3 extends over 13 amino acids. Trimming removed 0 bases at V and 2 bases at J, with 5 bases between. Germline V gene lookup returns CDR1 SGDLS and CDR2 YYNGEE. Profiled with immunoSEQ multiplex PCR; TCRdb holds only in-frame clones, not every one. The sample comprises about 20,000 clones, approximately 88% of which are singletons, and about 7% rests with the top ten. Here the sequenced sample was CD8+ T cells from blood, taken before the fourth cycle of nivolumab. This TCR came from a human donor with classical Hodgkin lymphoma. The rearrangement links TRBV9 to TRBJ1-2, with D possibly TRBD1 on 5 matching bases. In nucleotides, the CDR3 is TGTGCCAGCAGCGTAGGACAGAACTATGGCTACACCTTC. Translating gives CASSVGQNYGYTF.